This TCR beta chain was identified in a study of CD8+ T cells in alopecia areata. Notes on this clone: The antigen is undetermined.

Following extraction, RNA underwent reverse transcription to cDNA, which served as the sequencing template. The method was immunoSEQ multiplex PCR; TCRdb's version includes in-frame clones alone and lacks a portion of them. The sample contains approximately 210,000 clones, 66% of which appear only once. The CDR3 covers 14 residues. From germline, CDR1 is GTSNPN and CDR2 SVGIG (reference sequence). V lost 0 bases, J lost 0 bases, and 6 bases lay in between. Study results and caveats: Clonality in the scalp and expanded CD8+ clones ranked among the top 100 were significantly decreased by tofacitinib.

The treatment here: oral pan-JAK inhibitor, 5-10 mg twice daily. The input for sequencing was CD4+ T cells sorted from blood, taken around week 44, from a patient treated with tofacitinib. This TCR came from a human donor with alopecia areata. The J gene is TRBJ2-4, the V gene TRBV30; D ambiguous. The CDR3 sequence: CAWSVLLAKNIQYF. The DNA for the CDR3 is TGTGCCTGGAGTGTACTTCTAGCCAAAAACATTCAGTACTTC.